The subject of this entry is one T cell receptor beta chain. Its matching antigen is unknown. Sequencing was performed with immunoSEQ multiplex PCR; in TCRdb, only in-frame clones are kept and a portion is missing. The sample has about 150,000 clones, approximately 94% seen once. The data belong to a study of T cell responses to AZD1222 COVID-19 vaccine. Study-wide findings and caveats: Spike-specific TCR depth and breadth grew after two AZD1222 doses.

CDR1 is WNHNN, CDR2 SYGVQD, per germline (reference sequence). Trimming stripped 0 bases from V and 2 bases from J, with 8 bases between. This CDR3 region has 15 residues. The clonotype originates from an adult in good health. The V gene is TRBV10-1, the J gene TRBJ1-3; D is undetermined. This sample comprised peripheral blood, obtained on day 0 of AZD1222 vaccination. CDR3 in DNA: TGCGCCAGCAGTGAGTCACAGAGGCCTGGAAACACCATATATTTT. It translates to CASSESQRPGNTIYF.